This entry lists 9 T cell receptor beta chains sequenced from one sample in a study of beta chain features in type 1 diabetes. All of the isolated RNA was reverse transcribed, so expressed TCRB transcripts were sequenced. Libraries were prepared by immunoSEQ multiplex PCR; TCRdb keeps only in-frame clonotypes and omits some of them. The sample records 300,000 to 350,000 clones, 15% to 20% being singletons. The sequenced material came from naive CD4+ T cells from blood. These TCRs come from a woman under 30 in good health.

V and J are TRBV28 and TRBJ1-5; D remains unclear. This CDR3 has 14 residues. V was clipped by 3 bases and J by 4 bases, with 10 bases between them. CDR1 and CDR2 from the germline V gene are MDHEN and SYDVKM. CDR3 nucleotides: TGTGCCAGCAGTTTCGATTCAGGAAATCAGCCCCAGCATTTT. This sequence encodes CASSFDSGNQPQHF.

This clone was counted only a few times. CDR3 bases: TGTGCCAGCAGCCAACCTCTAGCGGGGAGCTCCTACAATGAGCAGTTCTTC. It specifies CASSQPLAGSSYNEQFF. J is TRBJ2-1 and V is TRBV4-2; 9 bases fit TRBD2. Germline loops: CDR1 LGHNA, CDR2 YNFKEQ. The CDR3 is 17 residues long. The ends lost 2 bases at V and 0 bases at J; junction bases unmatched: 5.

The chain carries TRBV7-9 and TRBJ2-5, with D perhaps matching TRBD2 (7 bases). CDR1 is SEHNR, CDR2 FQNEAQ, per germline (reference sequence). This CDR3 is 13 amino acids long. V was shortened by 7 bases and J by 5 bases, with 14 bases between the two germline ends. CDR3 nucleotide sequence: TGTGCCAGCACCACCGGGGGGCGGGAGACCCAGTACTTC. It codes for CASTTGGRETQYF.

This clone was counted between two and nine times. This rearrangement joins TRBV2 to TRBJ2-5; D unresolved. This CDR3 has 12 residues. CDR1 is SNHLY, CDR2 FYNNEI, per germline. V lost 4 bases, J lost 5 bases, and 8 bases lay in between. The CDR3 loop reads CASSGHEETQYF. The CDR3 nucleotides are TGTGCCAGCAGTGGCCACGAGGAGACCCAGTACTTC. The full variable domain, its missing parts supplied by reference TRBV2 and TRBJ2-5, is EPEVTQTPSHQVTQMGQEVILRCVPISNHLYFYWYRQILGQKVEFLVSFYNNEISEKSEIFDDQFSVERPDGSNFTLKIRSTKLEDSAMYFCASSGHEETQYFGPGTRLLVL.

This clone appeared a few times. This sequence joins TRBV27 and TRBJ1-3; maybe TRBD1 (5 bases). The length of the CDR3 is 15 residues. Deletions cut 5 bases from V and 1 base from J, with 12 bases between. Looked up from germline, CDR1 is MNHEY and CDR2 is SMNVEV (reference sequence). DNA for the CDR3: TGTGCCAGCAGTCCCCAGGGAATATCTGGAAACACCATATATTTT. Encoded protein: CASSPQGISGNTIYF.

This clone was observed a handful of times. The chain combines TRBV9 with TRBJ2-2, with D unclear. Trimming removed 4 bases at V and 4 bases at J, with 5 bases between. The CDR3 contains 12 residues. CDR1 is SGDLS and CDR2 is YYNGEE in the germline V gene. The CDR3 DNA reads as TGTGCCAGCAGCATGAGCACCGGGGAGCTGTTTTTT. Encoded protein: CASSMSTGELFF.

This rearrangement joins TRBV5-1 to TRBJ2-7; 8 bases line up with TRBD1. This CDR3 has 16 amino acids. J lost 1 base, V lost 2 bases, and 8 bases had no gene match. CDR1 and CDR2 from the germline V gene are SGHRS and YFSETQ. The CDR3 DNA reads as TGCGCCAGCAGCTTCACCGGGACAGGTGATTCCTACGAGCAGTACTTC. This codes for CASSFTGTGDSYEQYF.

This clone showed up just a few times. This chain links TRBV30 with TRBJ1-2; 7 nucleotides agree with TRBD1. Germline lookup yields CDR1 GTSNPN and CDR2 SVGIG (reference sequence). V shed 0 bases, J shed 8 bases, and the junction held 12 bases outside the gene matches. The CDR3 length is 15 residues. CDR3 sequence (DNA): TGTGCCTGGAGTGTATCAGGAGGGGGCTCAGAAGGCTACACCTTC. Its protein product is CAWSVSGGGSEGYTF.

This chain uses TRBV5-5 with TRBJ2-1; 11 nucleotides match TRBD2. The junction had 5 bases not matched to a gene; V was cut back by 4 bases and J by 5 bases. The CDR3 is made up of 15 amino acids. CDR1 and CDR2 from the germline V gene are SGHKS and YYEKEE (reference sequence). CDR3 protein: CASSSSGGANNEQFF. CDR3 sequence (DNA): TGTGCCAGCAGCAGTAGCGGGGGGGCGAACAATGAGCAGTTCTTC.